Given below is one T cell receptor beta chain in context. No antigen is known for it. J was trimmed by 6 bases and V by 6 bases; bases with no gene match: 8. CDR1 and CDR2 from the germline V gene are MNHEY and SMNVEV (reference sequence). CDR3 length: 13 residues. The PCR contained 60 Vbeta and 13 Jbeta primers. The repertoire was sequenced with immunoSEQ multiplex PCR; TCRdb's copy has only in-frame clones and lacks some. The profile shows around 200,000 clones, over 65% of them singletons. The data stem from a study of cytomegalovirus exposure and HLA in healthy donors. Study-level findings and limits: Common viral pathogens (according to a later analysis) appeared linked to several of the most significant clusters. As a later analysis showed, a missense DCLRE1C variant was linked to trimming of TCR beta V- and J-genes.

This TCR was sampled from a woman aged 60 to 75 in good health and CMV-seropositive. The sample taken for sequencing was PBMCs. The chain couples TRBV27 to TRBJ2-7; the match to TRBD1 covers 7 bases. CDR3 in DNA: TGTGCCAGCAGGGGTACGACAGGGCTCGAGCAGTACTTC. This encodes CASRGTTGLEQYF.